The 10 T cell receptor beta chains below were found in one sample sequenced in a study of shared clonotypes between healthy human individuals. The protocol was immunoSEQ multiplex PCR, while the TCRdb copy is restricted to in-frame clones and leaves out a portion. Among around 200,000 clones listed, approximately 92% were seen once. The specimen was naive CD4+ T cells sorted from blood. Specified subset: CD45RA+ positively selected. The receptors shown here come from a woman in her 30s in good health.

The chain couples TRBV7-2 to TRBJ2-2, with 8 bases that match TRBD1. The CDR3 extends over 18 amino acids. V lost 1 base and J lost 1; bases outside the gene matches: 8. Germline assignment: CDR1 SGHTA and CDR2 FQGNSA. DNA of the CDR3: TGTGCCAGCAGCTTAGGACTAGGACAGGGCCTGAACACCGGGGAGCTGTTTTTT. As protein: CASSLGLGQGLNTGELFF.

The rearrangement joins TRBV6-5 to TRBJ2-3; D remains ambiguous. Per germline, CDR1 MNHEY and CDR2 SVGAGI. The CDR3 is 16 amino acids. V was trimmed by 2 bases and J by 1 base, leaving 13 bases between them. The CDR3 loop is CASSYGLDTRTDTQYF. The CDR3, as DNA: TGTGCCAGCAGTTACGGGCTGGATACTCGCACAGATACGCAGTATTTT.

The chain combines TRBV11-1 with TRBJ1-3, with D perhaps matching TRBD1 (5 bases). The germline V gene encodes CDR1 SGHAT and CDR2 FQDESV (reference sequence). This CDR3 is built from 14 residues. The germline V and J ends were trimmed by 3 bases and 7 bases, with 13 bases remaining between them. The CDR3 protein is CASSLEGNWNTIYF. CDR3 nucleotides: TGTGCCAGCAGCTTGGAGGGGAACTGGAACACCATATATTTT.

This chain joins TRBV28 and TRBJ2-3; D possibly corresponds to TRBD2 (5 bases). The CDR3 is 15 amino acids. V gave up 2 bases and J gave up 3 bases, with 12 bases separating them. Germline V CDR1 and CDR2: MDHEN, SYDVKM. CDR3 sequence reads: CASSLRAVATDTQYF. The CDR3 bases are TGTGCCAGCAGTTTACGGGCGGTAGCGACAGATACGCAGTATTTT.

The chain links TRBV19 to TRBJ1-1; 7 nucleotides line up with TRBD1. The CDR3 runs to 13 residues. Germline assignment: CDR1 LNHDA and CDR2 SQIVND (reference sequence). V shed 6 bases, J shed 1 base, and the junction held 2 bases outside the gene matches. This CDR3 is CASSGQANTEAFF. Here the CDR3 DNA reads TGTGCCAGTAGCGGACAGGCGAACACTGAAGCTTTCTTT.

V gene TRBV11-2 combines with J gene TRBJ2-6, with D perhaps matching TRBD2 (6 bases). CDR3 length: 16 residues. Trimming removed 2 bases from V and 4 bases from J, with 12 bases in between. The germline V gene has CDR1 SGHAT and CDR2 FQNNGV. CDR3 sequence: CASSLFGTGGANVLTF. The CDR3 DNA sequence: TGTGCCAGCAGCTTATTCGGGACTGGGGGGGCCAACGTCCTGACTTTC.

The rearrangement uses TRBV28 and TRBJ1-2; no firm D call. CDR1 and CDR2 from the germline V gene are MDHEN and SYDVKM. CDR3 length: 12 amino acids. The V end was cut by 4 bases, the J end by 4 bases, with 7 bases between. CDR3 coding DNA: TGTGCCAGCAGTTGGGAGAGCTATGGCTACACCTTC. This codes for CASSWESYGYTF.

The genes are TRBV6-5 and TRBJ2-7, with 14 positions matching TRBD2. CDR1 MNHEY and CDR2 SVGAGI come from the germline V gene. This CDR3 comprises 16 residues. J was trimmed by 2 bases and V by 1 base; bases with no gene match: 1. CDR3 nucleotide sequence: TGTGCCAGCAGTTACTGGACTAGCGGGAGGACCTACGAGCAGTACTTC. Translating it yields CASSYWTSGRTYEQYF.

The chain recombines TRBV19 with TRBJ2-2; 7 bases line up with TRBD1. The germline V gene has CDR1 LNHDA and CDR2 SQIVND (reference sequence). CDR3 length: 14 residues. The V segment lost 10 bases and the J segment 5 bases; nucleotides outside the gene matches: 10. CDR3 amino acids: CATTGQARTGELFF. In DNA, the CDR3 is TGTGCCACTACAGGACAGGCGAGGACCGGGGAGCTGTTTTTT. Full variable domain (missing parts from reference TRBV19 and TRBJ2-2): DGGITQSPKYLFRKEGQNVTLSCEQNLNHDAMYWYRQDPGQGLRLIYYSQIVNDFQKGDIAEGYSVSREKKESFPLTVTSAQKNPTAFYLCATTGQARTGELFFGEGSRLTVL.

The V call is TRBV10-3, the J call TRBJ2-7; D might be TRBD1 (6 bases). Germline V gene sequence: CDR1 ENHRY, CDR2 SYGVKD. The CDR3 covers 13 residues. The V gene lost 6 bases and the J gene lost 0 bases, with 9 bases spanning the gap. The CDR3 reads CAISGQSSYEQYF. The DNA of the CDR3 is TGTGCCATCAGCGGACAGAGCTCCTACGAGCAGTACTTC.